The rows below give T cell receptor beta chains drawn from one sample of a study of graft-versus-host responses after intestinal transplantation. Method: immunoSEQ multiplex PCR; TCRdb's copy keeps in-frame clones and lacks some. The repertoire includes some 48,000 clones, about 95% of them detected once, and approximately 0.2% sits in the top ten. Their specific antigens are unknown. Here the sequenced sample was unstimulated CD8+ T cells sorted from spleen or lymph node cells, taken before transplant. The source of these receptors is a human donor who was the organ donor for an intestinal transplant. The CDR3 runs from the conserved cysteine through the conserved F or W. The D gene is left open where the match is weak. The size of a clone is reported for some rows only, either as once, few or many, or as a class for expanded clones.

cdr3_aa: CASSLTRGLNQPQHF
cdr3_nt: TGTGCCAGCAGCTTGACAAGGGGGCTCAATCAGCCCCAGCATTTT
d_call: TRBD1
j_call: TRBJ1-5
v_call: TRBV5-6
clone_size: -
cdr3_length: 15

cdr3_aa: CASSPPKGAVYYGYTF
cdr3_nt: TGTGCCAGCAGCCCCCCGAAGGGGGCGGTTTACTATGGCTACACCTTC
d_call: TRBD1
j_call: TRBJ1-2
v_call: TRBV7-3
clone_size: once
cdr3_length: 16

cdr3_aa: CASSLPGLDNEQFF
cdr3_nt: TGTGCCAGCAGCTTACCGGGACTTGACAATGAGCAGTTCTTC
d_call: -
j_call: TRBJ2-1
v_call: TRBV7-9
clone_size: -
cdr3_length: 14

cdr3_aa: CASSLNADTQYF
cdr3_nt: TGTGCCAGCAGCCTTAATGCGGATACGCAGTATTTT
d_call: -
j_call: TRBJ2-3
v_call: TRBV7-2
clone_size: -
cdr3_length: 12

cdr3_aa: CSVEVGGAHSYNEQFF
cdr3_nt: TGCAGCGTTGAGGTGGGGGGGGCTCATTCCTACAATGAGCAGTTCTTC
d_call: -
j_call: TRBJ2-1
v_call: TRBV29-1
clone_size: -
cdr3_length: 16

cdr3_aa: CASSSHRGGYNEQFF
cdr3_nt: TGTGCCAGCAGCTCCCACAGGGGTGGCTACAATGAGCAGTTCTTC
d_call: TRBD1
j_call: TRBJ2-1
v_call: TRBV11-2
clone_size: -
cdr3_length: 15

cdr3_aa: CASSQDWRGVGEQFF
cdr3_nt: TGCGCCAGCAGCCAAGATTGGCGGGGGGTCGGTGAGCAGTTCTTC
d_call: TRBD2
j_call: TRBJ2-1
v_call: TRBV4-3
clone_size: -
cdr3_length: 15

cdr3_aa: CASSLVRGGQETQYF
cdr3_nt: TGTGCCAGCAGCCTGGTTCGAGGAGGGCAAGAGACCCAGTACTTC
d_call: -
j_call: TRBJ2-5
v_call: TRBV5-4
clone_size: -
cdr3_length: 15

cdr3_aa: CSAIAGGPRATDTQYF
cdr3_nt: TGCAGCGCAATAGCGGGGGGGCCGAGGGCCACAGATACGCAGTATTTT
d_call: TRBD2
j_call: TRBJ2-3
v_call: TRBV29-1
clone_size: -
cdr3_length: 16

cdr3_aa: CASSWNPNEQFF
cdr3_nt: TGTGCCAGCAGCTGGAACCCAAATGAGCAGTTCTTC
d_call: -
j_call: TRBJ2-1
v_call: TRBV7-9
clone_size: once
cdr3_length: 12

cdr3_aa: CASSPLSPDREGNSPLHF
cdr3_nt: TGTGCCAGCAGTCCCCTCTCTCCGGACAGGGAAGGCAATTCACCCCTCCACTTT
d_call: TRBD1
j_call: TRBJ1-6
v_call: TRBV27
clone_size: few
cdr3_length: 18

cdr3_aa: CASSLQANTEAFF
cdr3_nt: TGCGCCAGCAGCCTACAGGCGAACACTGAAGCTTTCTTT
d_call: -
j_call: TRBJ1-1
v_call: TRBV5-1
clone_size: once
cdr3_length: 13

cdr3_aa: CASSSELAGVEDTQYF
cdr3_nt: TGCGCCAGCAGCTCCGAACTAGCGGGGGTGGAAGATACGCAGTATTTT
d_call: TRBD2
j_call: TRBJ2-3
v_call: TRBV5-1
clone_size: -
cdr3_length: 16

cdr3_aa: CASSKGAGEQYF
cdr3_nt: TGTGCCAGCAGCAAGGGGGCCGGCGAGCAGTACTTC
d_call: TRBD1
j_call: TRBJ2-7
v_call: TRBV27
clone_size: -
cdr3_length: 12

cdr3_aa: CASSLWTDQFSSYEQYF
cdr3_nt: TGTGCCAGCAGCTTATGGACTGATCAATTTAGCTCCTACGAGCAGTACTTC
d_call: -
j_call: TRBJ2-7
v_call: TRBV7-3
clone_size: -
cdr3_length: 17

cdr3_aa: CASTDGTGREQYF
cdr3_nt: TGTGCCAGCACCGACGGGACAGGGCGCGAGCAGTACTTC
d_call: TRBD1
j_call: TRBJ2-7
v_call: TRBV7-9
clone_size: -
cdr3_length: 13

cdr3_aa: CASSEPTGVYEQYF
cdr3_nt: TGTGCCAGCAGTGAACCGACAGGAGTCTACGAGCAGTACTTC
d_call: -
j_call: TRBJ2-7
v_call: TRBV6-1
clone_size: -
cdr3_length: 14

cdr3_aa: CASSSGGGYPYNEQFF
cdr3_nt: TGTGCCAGCAGTTCGGGCGGGGGATATCCCTACAATGAGCAGTTCTTC
d_call: TRBD2
j_call: TRBJ2-1
v_call: TRBV27
clone_size: -
cdr3_length: 16

cdr3_aa: CASSLDGGLDNSPLHF
cdr3_nt: TGTGCCAGCAGCTTGGATGGGGGGCTCGATAATTCACCCCTCCACTTT
d_call: -
j_call: TRBJ1-6
v_call: TRBV5-6
clone_size: -
cdr3_length: 16

cdr3_aa: CASSFYRNTEAFF
cdr3_nt: TGTGCCAGCAGCTTTTACAGGAACACTGAAGCTTTCTTT
d_call: -
j_call: TRBJ1-1
v_call: TRBV11-3
clone_size: -
cdr3_length: 13

cdr3_aa: CASNPRRGLAYEQYF
cdr3_nt: TGTGCCAGCAACCCGAGACGGGGTTTGGCCTACGAGCAGTACTTC
d_call: -
j_call: TRBJ2-7
v_call: TRBV28
clone_size: -
cdr3_length: 15

cdr3_aa: CASSSGAGTDTQYF
cdr3_nt: TGTGCCAGCAGCTCGGGGGCCGGCACAGATACGCAGTATTTT
d_call: -
j_call: TRBJ2-3
v_call: TRBV7-3
clone_size: few
cdr3_length: 14

cdr3_aa: CASSSLTTAPNTGELFF
cdr3_nt: TGTGCCAGCAGTTCCCTTACGACAGCACCTAACACCGGGGAGCTGTTTTTT
d_call: -
j_call: TRBJ2-2
v_call: TRBV28
clone_size: few
cdr3_length: 17

cdr3_aa: CASSLGDTQYF
cdr3_nt: TGTGCCAGCAGCTTGGGAGATACGCAGTATTTT
d_call: -
j_call: TRBJ2-3
v_call: TRBV5-4
clone_size: -
cdr3_length: 11

cdr3_aa: CSADKIGYTF
cdr3_nt: TGCAGTGCCGACAAGATTGGCTACACCTTC
d_call: -
j_call: TRBJ1-2
v_call: TRBV20-1
clone_size: once
cdr3_length: 10

cdr3_aa: CASSAGDEQFF
cdr3_nt: TGTGCCAGCAGTGCAGGGGATGAGCAGTTCTTC
d_call: -
j_call: TRBJ2-1
v_call: TRBV2
clone_size: -
cdr3_length: 11

cdr3_aa: CASSIRQVNTEAFF
cdr3_nt: TGTGCCAGCAGCATCCGACAAGTGAACACTGAAGCTTTCTTT
d_call: -
j_call: TRBJ1-1
v_call: TRBV5-8
clone_size: once
cdr3_length: 14

cdr3_aa: CASSVSRGLLGANVLTF
cdr3_nt: TGTGCCAGCAGCGTATCCAGGGGACTACTTGGGGCCAACGTCCTGACTTTC
d_call: -
j_call: TRBJ2-6
v_call: TRBV9
clone_size: -
cdr3_length: 17

cdr3_aa: CASTQSPIYEQYF
cdr3_nt: TGTGCCAGCACCCAATCCCCTATCTACGAGCAGTACTTC
d_call: -
j_call: TRBJ2-7
v_call: TRBV11-1
clone_size: -
cdr3_length: 13

cdr3_aa: CASSTTDSYEQYF
cdr3_nt: TGTGCCAGCTCTACGACGGATTCCTACGAGCAGTACTTC
d_call: -
j_call: TRBJ2-7
v_call: TRBV11-3
clone_size: -
cdr3_length: 13

cdr3_aa: CASSLVSGLTLINEQFF
cdr3_nt: TGTGCCAGCAGCTTAGTATCGGGACTAACGTTGATCAATGAGCAGTTCTTC
d_call: TRBD2
j_call: TRBJ2-1
v_call: TRBV13
clone_size: -
cdr3_length: 17

cdr3_aa: CASSRIAGLNEQFF
cdr3_nt: TGCGCCAGCAGCCGGATAGCGGGGCTGAATGAGCAGTTCTTC
d_call: TRBD2
j_call: TRBJ2-1
v_call: TRBV4-1
clone_size: -
cdr3_length: 14

cdr3_aa: CASSSGTGLEQYF
cdr3_nt: TGTGCCAGCAGCTCGGGGACAGGGCTCGAGCAGTACTTC
d_call: TRBD1
j_call: TRBJ2-7
v_call: TRBV13
clone_size: -
cdr3_length: 13

cdr3_aa: CSADRAAGELFF
cdr3_nt: TGCAGCGCGGACAGGGCCGCCGGGGAGCTGTTTTTT
d_call: TRBD1
j_call: TRBJ2-2
v_call: TRBV29-1
clone_size: -
cdr3_length: 12

cdr3_aa: CASSLVRQANYGYTF
cdr3_nt: TGTGCCAGCAGTTTAGTACGTCAAGCTAACTATGGCTACACCTTC
d_call: -
j_call: TRBJ1-2
v_call: TRBV28
clone_size: -
cdr3_length: 15

cdr3_aa: CASSLEGGGQGYEQYF
cdr3_nt: TGCGCCAGCAGCTTGGAGGGGGGCGGACAGGGGTACGAGCAGTACTTC
d_call: TRBD1
j_call: TRBJ2-7
v_call: TRBV5-1
clone_size: once
cdr3_length: 16

cdr3_aa: CASSLGRELGNSPLHF
cdr3_nt: TGTGCCAGCAGTTTAGGAAGGGAGTTGGGAAATTCACCCCTCCACTTT
d_call: -
j_call: TRBJ1-6
v_call: TRBV27
clone_size: -
cdr3_length: 16

cdr3_aa: CASSLGNGYTF
cdr3_nt: TGCGCCAGCAGCCTTGGAAATGGCTACACCTTC
d_call: -
j_call: TRBJ1-2
v_call: TRBV4-3
clone_size: -
cdr3_length: 11

cdr3_aa: CASTPLQGFGTEAFF
cdr3_nt: TGTGCCAGCACCCCATTACAGGGGTTCGGCACTGAAGCTTTCTTT
d_call: TRBD1
j_call: TRBJ1-1
v_call: TRBV27
clone_size: once
cdr3_length: 15

cdr3_aa: CASSLDRGLSYEQYF
cdr3_nt: TGTGCCAGCAGCTTAGACAGGGGGCTTTCGTACGAGCAGTACTTC
d_call: TRBD1
j_call: TRBJ2-7
v_call: TRBV7-8
clone_size: once
cdr3_length: 15

cdr3_aa: CASSLAPSNEQFF
cdr3_nt: TGTGCCAGCAGCTTAGCGCCGAGCAATGAGCAGTTCTTC
d_call: -
j_call: TRBJ2-1
v_call: TRBV7-6
clone_size: -
cdr3_length: 13

cdr3_aa: CASSGAGLTDTQYF
cdr3_nt: TGTGCCAGCAGTGGGGCGGGGCTCACAGATACGCAGTATTTT
d_call: -
j_call: TRBJ2-3
v_call: TRBV6-6
clone_size: -
cdr3_length: 14

cdr3_aa: CASSLYQGNEQYF
cdr3_nt: TGTGCCAGCAGCTTATATCAGGGGAACGAGCAGTACTTC
d_call: -
j_call: TRBJ2-7
v_call: TRBV7-3
clone_size: once
cdr3_length: 13

cdr3_aa: CASSLQGEMNEQFF
cdr3_nt: TGTGCCAGCAGTTTACAGGGGGAGATGAATGAGCAGTTCTTC
d_call: TRBD1
j_call: TRBJ2-1
v_call: TRBV27
clone_size: -
cdr3_length: 14

cdr3_aa: CASSDGWGNYGYTF
cdr3_nt: TGTGCCAGCAGTGACGGATGGGGGAATTATGGCTACACCTTC
d_call: -
j_call: TRBJ1-2
v_call: TRBV25-1
clone_size: -
cdr3_length: 14

cdr3_aa: CASSQDRGKNYGYTF
cdr3_nt: TGCGCCAGCAGCCAAGATAGGGGAAAGAACTATGGCTACACCTTC
d_call: -
j_call: TRBJ1-2
v_call: TRBV4-3
clone_size: -
cdr3_length: 15

cdr3_aa: CASSLLAGGDTQYF
cdr3_nt: TGTGCCAGCAGCTTACTAGCGGGGGGGGATACGCAGTATTTT
d_call: TRBD2
j_call: TRBJ2-3
v_call: TRBV11-2
clone_size: -
cdr3_length: 14

cdr3_aa: CSVEETGGWMNQETQYF
cdr3_nt: TGCAGCGTTGAAGAGACAGGGGGCTGGATGAACCAAGAGACCCAGTACTTC
d_call: TRBD1
j_call: TRBJ2-5
v_call: TRBV29-1
clone_size: -
cdr3_length: 17

cdr3_aa: CASSASNEYQETQYF
cdr3_nt: TGTGCCAGCAGCGCCTCAAACGAGTACCAAGAGACCCAGTACTTC
d_call: -
j_call: TRBJ2-5
v_call: TRBV11-3
clone_size: once
cdr3_length: 15

cdr3_aa: CASSLRGFRYNEQFF
cdr3_nt: TGTGCCAGCAGCTTGAGGGGGTTTAGATACAATGAGCAGTTCTTC
d_call: -
j_call: TRBJ2-1
v_call: TRBV5-8
clone_size: once
cdr3_length: 15

cdr3_aa: CASSLPGAYEQYF
cdr3_nt: TGTGCCAGCAGTTTACCCGGGGCCTACGAGCAGTACTTC
d_call: -
j_call: TRBJ2-7
v_call: TRBV27
clone_size: -
cdr3_length: 13